A selection of T cell receptor beta chains follows, all from one sample in a study of memory CD4+ T cells and cytomegalovirus serostatus. Clones were read by immunoSEQ multiplex PCR, and TCRdb kept only the in-frame ones, dropping some. The data hold about 46,000 clones, with roughly three quarters observed a single time. The sample consisted of memory CD4+ T cells from blood. The source of these receptors is an adult in good health and CMV-seronegative. Both conserved end residues are part of each CDR3. A D gene is named only where the DNA matches it firmly. The size entry is marked missing in some rows and otherwise reads once, few, many or a size class.

J gene | V gene | clone size | CDR3 length | D gene | CDR3 DNA | CDR3 protein
TRBJ2-7 | TRBV10-3 | . | 12 | . | TGTGCCATCAGCTCTGGGTGGAACGAGCAGTACTTC | CAISSGWNEQYF
TRBJ2-5 | TRBV5-1 | . | 13 | . | TGCGCCAGCAGCTTGGGCCGAAGGGAGACCCAGTACTTC | CASSLGRRETQYF
TRBJ2-1 | TRBV9 | . | 15 | . | TGTGCCAGCAGCGTAGGAGGGGTCTACTACAATGAGCAGTTCTTC | CASSVGGVYYNEQFF
TRBJ1-2 | TRBV4-3 | . | 16 | . | TGCGCCAGCAGCCAAGAGTTTAATAGGCCCTACTATGGCTACACCTTC | CASSQEFNRPYYGYTF
TRBJ1-1 | TRBV4-2 | once | 13 | TRBD1 | TGTGCCAGCAGCCAGGACAGGTACACTGAAGCTTTCTTT | CASSQDRYTEAFF
TRBJ2-3 | TRBV29-1 | . | 18 | TRBD1 | TGCAGCGTTGAAGATTTTAAAGGGGGCCTCACTGCGACAGATACGCAGTATTTT | CSVEDFKGGLTATDTQYF
TRBJ2-7 | TRBV19 | . | 15 | TRBD1 | TGTGCCAGTATGCGGACAGGGGCCCGCTCCTACGAGCAGTACTTC | CASMRTGARSYEQYF
TRBJ1-5 | TRBV2 | . | 13 | . | TGTGCCAGCAGACAGAATAGCAATCAGCCCCAGCATTTT | CASRQNSNQPQHF
TRBJ2-2 | TRBV2 | . | 14 | . | TGTGCCAGCAGTGATCTGGGGAGAGTCGGGGAGCTGTTTTTT | CASSDLGRVGELFF
TRBJ1-5 | TRBV18 | once | 17 | . | TGTGCCAGCTCACCACTCGCAACAGGGAATAGCAATCAGCCCCAGCATTTT | CASSPLATGNSNQPQHF
TRBJ1-6 | TRBV5-6 | . | 16 | . | TGTGCCAGCAGCTCCGGACCGACCCGCGGCAATTCACCCCTCCACTTT | CASSSGPTRGNSPLHF
TRBJ2-3 | TRBV19 | . | 16 | TRBD2 | TGTGCCAGTAGTCCAGCTAGCGGGGGGGCCTTAGATACGCAGTATTTT | CASSPASGGALDTQYF
TRBJ1-1 | TRBV19 | . | 15 | . | TGTGCCAGTAGTATAGGTAGATGGGAGAACACTGAAGCTTTCTTT | CASSIGRWENTEAFF
TRBJ1-6 | TRBV7-2 | . | 13 | . | TGTGCCAGCAGCCTGGCGACAGTTCTAGCCCTCCACTTT | CASSLATVLALHF
TRBJ1-4 | TRBV9 | . | 15 | TRBD1 | TGTGCCAGCAGCGTAGAGGGGACAGGGTTTGAAAAACTGTTTTTT | CASSVEGTGFEKLFF
TRBJ1-1 | TRBV29-1 | . | 13 | . | TGCAGCGTCCCAGGGGTCGGGGGCACTGAAGCTTTCTTT | CSVPGVGGTEAFF
TRBJ1-4 | TRBV7-9 | . | 15 | . | TGTGCCAGCAGCTACCCCCGGACCACGGATGAAAAACTGTTTTTT | CASSYPRTTDEKLFF
TRBJ2-7 | TRBV14 | once | 13 | . | TGTGCCAGCAGCCCCGGGACTTCTGGCGAGCAGTACTTC | CASSPGTSGEQYF
TRBJ2-5 | TRBV7-2 | . | 15 | . | TGTGCCAGCAGCTTAGCTTTGGGCGGCGGGCAGACCCAGTACTTC | CASSLALGGGQTQYF
TRBJ1-6 | TRBV5-1 | . | 15 | TRBD1 | TGCGCCAGCAGCTTGGAACAGGGGACGAATTCACCCCTCCACTTT | CASSLEQGTNSPLHF
TRBJ1-5 | TRBV6-6 | . | 14 | . | TGTGCCAGCAGTCGACAACAGAACAATCAGCCCCAGCATTTT | CASSRQQNNQPQHF
TRBJ2-7 | TRBV18 | . | 11 | . | TGTGCCAGCTCACAGGGCTACGAGCAGTACTTC | CASSQGYEQYF
TRBJ1-1 | TRBV20-1 | few | 10 | . | TGCAGTGCGGACGGGCTCCGTACTTTCTTT | CSADGLRTFF
TRBJ2-3 | TRBV2 | few | 10 | . | TGTGCCAGCGGCGCAGATACGCAGTATTTT | CASGADTQYF
TRBJ1-2 | TRBV6-1 | . | 12 | . | TGTGCCAGCAGTCCCCAGGGAAACGGCTACACCTTC | CASSPQGNGYTF
TRBJ1-2 | TRBV4-1 | . | 20 | . | TGCGCCAGCAGCCAAGAACGAGGGATGACAGGCCTGCTATCTAACTATGGCTACACCTTC | CASSQERGMTGLLSNYGYTF
TRBJ1-5 | TRBV28 | . | 16 | . | TGTGCCAGCAGCTCCCGCGGGGCTGCGGGCAATCAGCCCCAGCATTTT | CASSSRGAAGNQPQHF
TRBJ1-5 | TRBV7-2 | . | 18 | . | TGTGCCAGCAGCTGCCCATGGAGGCCGGCGGGGTTGGCTCAGCCCCAGCATTTT | CASSCPWRPAGLAQPQHF
TRBJ1-3 | TRBV5-1 | . | 16 | . | TGCGCCAGCAGCTTGGTAGGGTTAGGGAACGGAAACACCATATATTTT | CASSLVGLGNGNTIYF
TRBJ1-5 | TRBV10-2 | . | 14 | TRBD1 | TGCGCCAGCAGGTGGGGACAGGGCAATCAGCCCCAGCATTTT | CASRWGQGNQPQHF
TRBJ1-2 | TRBV11-2 | . | 15 | TRBD1 | TGTGCCAGCAGCCCCCGGGACAGGTTGGGCCGTGGCTACACCTTC | CASSPRDRLGRGYTF
TRBJ1-1 | TRBV20-1 | . | 11 | . | TGCAGTACTATATCAGGACTAAGGGCTTTCTTT | CSTISGLRAFF
TRBJ2-5 | TRBV7-9 | . | 16 | TRBD1 | TGTGCCAGCAGCTTAGGGGACAGGGGTCCACAAGAGACCCAGTACTTC | CASSLGDRGPQETQYF
TRBJ1-5 | TRBV12-5 | once | 17 | . | TGTGCTAGTGGCCCCCGCCGGGACCAAGGGTTCAATCAGCCCCAGCATTTT | CASGPRRDQGFNQPQHF
TRBJ2-1 | TRBV2 | . | 11 | . | TGTGCCAGCGGGACTCGTAATGAGCAGTTCTTC | CASGTRNEQFF
TRBJ1-4 | TRBV5-5 | . | 14 | TRBD1 | TGTGCCAGCAGCTCGGGACAGGAGGGTGAAAAACTGTTTTTT | CASSSGQEGEKLFF